A selection of T cell receptor beta chains follows, all from one sample in a study of blood T cell repertoires in COVID-19. Profiling relied on immunoSEQ multiplex PCR, and the TCRdb table lists in-frame clones only, not all of them. In the table there are a few hundred thousand clones, approximately 87% of which are singletons. The material sequenced was PBMCs or T cells enriched from blood (not recorded which). The receptors were gathered from a man aged 25-45 years who had recovered from COVID-19. Each CDR3 is given with its conserved first and last residue. The order of the fields is J gene, V gene, clone size, CDR3 protein. Some rows have no size entry. The others give once, few or many, or a class for an expanded clone.

J gene: TRBJ2-3
V gene: TRBV24-1
clone size: .
CDR3 protein: CATSDSQVGDTQYF

J gene: TRBJ1-2
V gene: TRBV6-5
clone size: .
CDR3 protein: CASSRRGGPHYGYTF

J gene: TRBJ2-7
V gene: TRBV9
clone size: .
CDR3 protein: CASSAQGQTSYEQYF

J gene: TRBJ2-1
V gene: TRBV21-1
clone size: .
CDR3 protein: CASSKGLAGGPRYNEQFF

J gene: TRBJ2-1
V gene: TRBV5-4
clone size: .
CDR3 protein: CASSEQGALYNEQFF

J gene: TRBJ1-6
V gene: TRBV4-1
clone size: .
CDR3 protein: CASSQERYRSGKFPLHF

J gene: TRBJ2-7
V gene: TRBV4-3
clone size: .
CDR3 protein: CASSQTPTEYEQYF

J gene: TRBJ1-1
V gene: TRBV18
clone size: .
CDR3 protein: CASSQGTPTMKAFF

J gene: TRBJ1-5
V gene: TRBV7-2
clone size: .
CDR3 protein: CASSSWDSRPQHF

J gene: TRBJ2-2
V gene: TRBV4-2
clone size: .
CDR3 protein: CASGTSGGELFF

J gene: TRBJ1-1
V gene: TRBV5-6
clone size: once
CDR3 protein: CASSLADRETEEAFF

J gene: TRBJ1-5
V gene: TRBV10-2
clone size: few
CDR3 protein: CASSPGAGAVVAQHF

J gene: TRBJ1-6
V gene: TRBV6-5
clone size: .
CDR3 protein: CASRTGGNSPLHF

J gene: TRBJ1-5
V gene: TRBV7-2
clone size: .
CDR3 protein: CASSLEGQGGSQPQHF

J gene: TRBJ2-7
V gene: TRBV7-2
clone size: once
CDR3 protein: CASSLGLFTGEQYF

J gene: TRBJ2-2
V gene: TRBV27
clone size: .
CDR3 protein: CASSSTGMNTGELFF

J gene: TRBJ1-1
V gene: TRBV11-2
clone size: few
CDR3 protein: CASSLGLFTEAFF